What follows are 6 T cell receptor beta chains derived from one specimen sequenced in a study of siplizumab effects on memory and regulatory T cells. Repertoires were generated with immunoSEQ multiplex PCR, while TCRdb's copy carries only in-frame clones and drops some. The data contain 85,000 to 120,000 clones, roughly 92% of them singletons. The specimen sequenced was CD4+ T cells sorted from blood. The receptor source for this set is a human donor in good health.

The V and J genes are TRBV7-9 and TRBJ1-4; D unclear. This CDR3 has 14 amino acids. The germline CDR1 and CDR2 sequences are SEHNR and FQNEAQ (reference sequence). Trimming left V 5 bases short and J 3 bases short, with 10 bases between. The CDR3: CASSLTYSNEKLFF. The DNA for the CDR3 is TGTGCCAGCAGCCTCACTTATTCTAATGAAAAACTGTTTTTT.

This chain joins TRBV14 and TRBJ2-7, with D possibly TRBD2 on 6 matching bases. V dropped 9 bases and J dropped 0 bases, with 9 bases sitting between them. The length of the CDR3 is 12 residues. Germline V gene sequence: CDR1 SGHDN, CDR2 FVKESK. CDR3 amino acids: CARRDSSYEQYF. CDR3 DNA sequence: TGTGCCAGACGGGACTCCTCCTACGAGCAGTACTTC.

The J gene is TRBJ1-1, the V gene TRBV7-6, with no clear D. The germline V gene has CDR1 SGHVS and CDR2 FNYEAQ. Trimming took off 4 bases at V and 5 bases at J, with 11 bases between the two ends. The CDR3 extends over 13 amino acids. This CDR3 reads CASSSTRGTEAFF. CDR3 in DNA: TGTGCCAGCAGCTCCACACGAGGTACTGAAGCTTTCTTT.

The V and J genes are TRBV2 and TRBJ2-1, with TRBD2 matching 7 bases. Germline V lookup: CDR1 SNHLY, CDR2 FYNNEI. With 4 bases clipped from V and 9 bases from J, the junction kept 15 bases outside the gene matches. The CDR3 loop spans 16 amino acids. The CDR3 spells CASSGGAGASGSEQFF. The CDR3 nucleotides are TGTGCCAGCAGTGGGGGTGCGGGAGCTTCCGGGAGTGAGCAGTTCTTC.

This chain joins TRBV7-8 and TRBJ1-6, with D maybe TRBD1 (5 bases). V was pared by 1 base and J by 6 bases, with 16 bases between. The CDR3 spans 17 residues. The germline V gene encodes CDR1 SGHVS and CDR2 FQNEAQ. The DNA for the CDR3 is TGTGCCAGCAGCTTAGTTAGAGGCAGGGCGGGTAATTCACCCCTCCACTTT. It codes for CASSLVRGRAGNSPLHF.

The J gene is TRBJ2-1, the V gene TRBV6-5, with 7 positions matching TRBD2. CDR1 and CDR2 from the germline V gene are MNHEY and SVGAGI. Losses at the gene ends were 6 bases for V and 10 bases for J; bases not matched to a gene: 3. The CDR3 covers 11 residues. The CDR3 DNA follows: TGTGCCAGCAGGGGCGGGAGAGAGCAGTTCTTC. This sequence encodes CASRGGREQFF.